This TCR beta chain was recovered during a study of blood T cells in healthy people across ages. The study's findings and limits: PBMCs left unsorted prevented a conclusive naive versus antigen-experienced comparison. The diversity estimates, figures obtained from one million T cells, were considered underestimates.

Details on this clonotype: Antigen unknown.

V lost 5 bases to trimming and J lost 6 bases, with 11 bases between them. The CDR3 totals 13 residues. CDR1 and CDR2 (germline): SGHTA, FQGTGA. Sample-barcoded 5' priming and a J-beta primer mix drove a second PCR of about 6 to 11 cycles. Every cDNA was tagged by a template-switch adaptor with 12 random nucleotides. Researchers report that each sample yielded at least 2.5 million CDR3-containing paired-end reads. TCRdb re-derived calls from the 5' RACE reads in MiXCR, one entry per CDR3 protein. The sample records fewer than 800,000 distinct CDR3 sequences, 49% being singletons. Material for sequencing was blood. The sequence was collected from an older woman in good health. V gene TRBV7-3 combines with J gene TRBJ1-5; no clear D gene. The CDR3 bases are TGTGCCAGCAGCCTGACCCCGGCTCAGCCCCAGCATTTT. It yields the protein CASSLTPAQPQHF.